A selection of T cell receptor beta chains follows, all from one sample in a study of blood T cell repertoires in COVID-19. The assay was immunoSEQ multiplex PCR, and TCRdb's table has in-frame clones only and misses some. The data contain approximately 89,000 clones, about 85% of them singletons. Sequenced input: peripheral blood. These receptors all come from an older man with acute or convalescent COVID-19. Each CDR3 is given with its conserved first and last residue. The D gene is left open where the match is weak. Rows may omit the clone size; those that give it use once, few, many or a size class.

CDR3nt,CDR3aa,len,d_gene,j_gene,v_gene,abundance
TGTGCCAGCAGCTCAGCCGGGACAGCCAATGAGCAGTTCTTC,CASSSAGTANEQFF,14,TRBD1,TRBJ2-1,TRBV5-4,few
TGCGCCAGCAGCCAAAGGGGACATAGCAATCAGCCCCAGCATTTT,CASSQRGHSNQPQHF,15,.,TRBJ1-5,TRBV4-1,.
TGTGCCAGCAGCCCGACACCCCTCGGGGCCCAGTACTTC,CASSPTPLGAQYF,13,.,TRBJ2-5,TRBV4-2,.
TGTGCCAGCAGCCCCCGGGTGGAATCGGAGCCCCAGCATTTT,CASSPRVESEPQHF,14,.,TRBJ1-5,TRBV21-1,once
TGCGCCAGCAGCTCAGACCCCTCGGGGGAGCAGTTCTTC,CASSSDPSGEQFF,13,.,TRBJ2-1,TRBV5-1,.
TGCAGCGTTGTTCAGACAGGGGGCAAGTACGAGCAGTACTTC,CSVVQTGGKYEQYF,14,TRBD1,TRBJ2-7,TRBV29-1,.
TGCGCCAGCAGCCAGGCCCTGGAAAGGGGAGGTGAAAAACTGTTTTTT,CASSQALERGGEKLFF,16,.,TRBJ1-4,TRBV4-1,.
TGTGCCAGTAGTAGGGGACAGGGTCAAGAGACCCAGTACTTC,CASSRGQGQETQYF,14,TRBD1,TRBJ2-5,TRBV19,.
TGTGCCACTGAGCCCAGGGCAGATGGCTACACCTTC,CATEPRADGYTF,12,.,TRBJ1-2,TRBV28,.
TGTGCCAGCAGCTCGGGACTAGCGGGGTTGGAGACCCAGTACTTC,CASSSGLAGLETQYF,15,TRBD2,TRBJ2-5,TRBV2,.
TGTGCCAGCAGCCCTAAGGGGAATCAGCCCCAGCATTTT,CASSPKGNQPQHF,13,.,TRBJ1-5,TRBV3-1/TRBV3-2,few
TGTGCCAGCAGTGCCGCCCCACTAGCGGGCACAGATACGCAGTATTTT,CASSAAPLAGTDTQYF,16,TRBD2,TRBJ2-3,TRBV6-1,.
TGTGCCAGCAGCTCAAATAAGGGGGTTTCTGGAAACACCATATATTTT,CASSSNKGVSGNTIYF,16,.,TRBJ1-3,TRBV11-2,few
TGTGCCAGCAGCCCCCTAAACACAGATACGCAGTATTTT,CASSPLNTDTQYF,13,.,TRBJ2-3,TRBV7-3,.
TGTGCCAGCAGCCAAGATCAGCCTAGCGGGGGGAACACCGGGGAGCTGTTTTTT,CASSQDQPSGGNTGELFF,18,TRBD2,TRBJ2-2,TRBV14,.
TGTGCCAGCAGCCGCGAGGGGGCAATAGATACGCAGTATTTT,CASSREGAIDTQYF,14,TRBD1,TRBJ2-3,TRBV5-4,once
TGTGCCAGTAGTCCCCATGGCTTTGAAGCTTTCTTT,CASSPHGFEAFF,12,.,TRBJ1-1,TRBV19,.
TGTGCCAGCTCCTGGACAAATAGGGACAGATCTGGAAACACCATATATTTT,CASSWTNRDRSGNTIYF,17,TRBD1,TRBJ1-3,TRBV18,.
TGTGCCAGCAGCTCCCTACAGGGGGCGACCTACGAGCAGTACTTC,CASSSLQGATYEQYF,15,TRBD1,TRBJ2-7,TRBV7-9,.
TGTGCCAGCAGCCATCCCTTTCAGGGGGACGAGCAGTACTTC,CASSHPFQGDEQYF,14,TRBD1,TRBJ2-7,TRBV7-9,.
TGTGCCAGTACCATGACAGGGGGCAAAGAGACCCAGTACTTC,CASTMTGGKETQYF,14,TRBD1,TRBJ2-5,TRBV6-5,.
TGTGCCAGCAGCCAAGATCTGAGACTAGCGGGGGTAGAAGAGCAGTTCTTC,CASSQDLRLAGVEEQFF,17,TRBD2,TRBJ2-1,TRBV3-1/TRBV3-2,.
TGTGCCAGCAGTCGGTCACTGGAGAGGACTGAAGCTTTCTTT,CASSRSLERTEAFF,14,.,TRBJ1-1,TRBV6-5,.
TGTGCCAGCAGCTTAGTCCCCCCGGACAGAGGGGGCTACACCTTC,CASSLVPPDRGGYTF,15,.,TRBJ1-2,TRBV7-2,.
TGTGCCAGCAGTCCAATAGCAGGACAGGTCTATGGCTACACCTTC,CASSPIAGQVYGYTF,15,TRBD1,TRBJ1-2,TRBV27,.
TGTGCCAGCAGCGCCCAACTGCTACACTATGGCTACACCTTC,CASSAQLLHYGYTF,14,.,TRBJ1-2,TRBV9,once
TGTGCCAGCAGCTTACAGGGGACCTATGGCTACACCTTC,CASSLQGTYGYTF,13,TRBD1,TRBJ1-2,TRBV5-6,.
TGTGCCAGCAGCCTCACGGGACTCACCTACGAGCAGTACTTC,CASSLTGLTYEQYF,14,.,TRBJ2-7,TRBV3-1/TRBV3-2,few
TGTGCCAGCAGTTCATCGGACAGGCCCAATCAGCCCCAGCATTTT,CASSSSDRPNQPQHF,15,TRBD1,TRBJ1-5,TRBV6-5,.
TGTGCCAGCAGCACCAGACAGGACGGCTATGGCTACACCTTC,CASSTRQDGYGYTF,14,.,TRBJ1-2,TRBV21-1,.
TGCGCCAGCAGCTTGGCCGACAGGGATAACACTGAAGCTTTCTTT,CASSLADRDNTEAFF,15,TRBD1,TRBJ1-1,TRBV5-1,once
TGTGCCAGCAGCTTAGAGGTCCGGACTAGCACAGATACGCAGTATTTT,CASSLEVRTSTDTQYF,16,.,TRBJ2-3,TRBV11-2,.
TGCGCCAGCAGCTTGGCTCCCCAGATGGACACTGAAGCTTTCTTT,CASSLAPQMDTEAFF,15,.,TRBJ1-1,TRBV5-1,.
TGTGCCAGTACCTCGATTCTAGGGCGGGGCAACACTGAAGCTTTCTTT,CASTSILGRGNTEAFF,16,.,TRBJ1-1,TRBV19,.
TGTGCCACCACCCCTACAGGGGGCGGCACTGAAGCTTTCTTT,CATTPTGGGTEAFF,14,TRBD1,TRBJ1-1,TRBV6-6,.
TGTGCCAGCCGACAGGGGGGAGGGGGCTACACCTTC,CASRQGGGGYTF,12,TRBD1,TRBJ1-2,TRBV25-1,many
TGTGCCTGGAGTGTACGGTCTAGGACAGGGATTAACTATGGCTACACCTTC,CAWSVRSRTGINYGYTF,17,TRBD1,TRBJ1-2,TRBV30,.
TGCGCCAGCAGCTCCTCCGGGACAAACTATGGCTACACCTTC,CASSSSGTNYGYTF,14,.,TRBJ1-2,TRBV5-1,.
TGTGCCAGCAGTCAACCGACAGGGGTATATGGCTACACCTTC,CASSQPTGVYGYTF,14,TRBD1,TRBJ1-2,TRBV5-5,.
TGTGCCAGCAGCTTCCCGACTAGCGGGGGCCGGAGCTCCTACAATGAGCAGTTCTTC,CASSFPTSGGRSSYNEQFF,19,TRBD2,TRBJ2-1,TRBV6-6,.
TGTGCCAGCAGCGGGGGCCCCAGCTACGAGACCCAGTACTTC,CASSGGPSYETQYF,14,.,TRBJ2-5,TRBV7-9,few
TGTGCCAGCAGCCTAGGGACAGTGAATTCACCCCTCCACTTT,CASSLGTVNSPLHF,14,TRBD1,TRBJ1-6,TRBV6-4,.